The present T cell receptor (beta chain) was sequenced within a study of cytomegalovirus exposure and HLA in healthy donors. General observations from the study: The authors listed some 160 TCR beta chains as cytomegalovirus-associated.

The CDR3 contains 12 residues. The V gene's germline CDR1 is LNHDA and CDR2 SQIVND (reference sequence). The V gene end was trimmed by 5 bases and the J gene end by 3 bases; junction bases not matched to a gene: 0. With respect to this clone: As yet, its antigen is unknown.

It was with 60 Vbeta and 13 Jbeta primers that the PCR ran. The table came from immunoSEQ multiplex PCR; TCRdb's copy has only in-frame clones and leaves some out. The sample yields more than 95,000 clones, around 80% seen once. The sequence was collected from a woman aged 40 to 50 in good health and CMV-seronegative. Sequencing was performed on PBMCs. The chain uses TRBV19 and TRBJ2-7, with TRBD1 matching 8 bases. The CDR3 bases are TGTGCCAGTAGTGACAGGGGCTACGAGCAGTACTTC. It codes for CASSDRGYEQYF.